These T cell receptor beta chains were read from a single sample in a study of blood T cells in healthy people across ages. TCRdb re-called the 5' RACE reads with MiXCR, one entry per CDR3 protein. The sample has roughly 700,000 distinct CDR3 sequences; roughly 49% are singletons. Source material: blood. Receptor source: a woman aged 55-70 years in good health. Each CDR3 is given with its conserved first and last residue. A D gene is named only where the DNA matches it firmly. Some rows have no size entry. The others give once, few or many, or a class for an expanded clone.

j_call v_call clone_size d_call cdr3_aa
TRBJ1-2 TRBV20-1 NA NA CSARDQAQHYGYTF
TRBJ2-4 TRBV15 NA TRBD2 CATSRERLAGLTGAKNIQYF
TRBJ1-1 TRBV29-1 few TRBD1 CSVDNRGESFF
TRBJ2-1 TRBV15 NA NA CATSRDLSSYNEQFF
TRBJ1-4 TRBV20-1 many TRBD1 CSARDIRGQNEKLFF
NA TRBV7-9 once TRBD2 CASTIRTSGYNEQYF
TRBJ1-1 TRBV27 NA TRBD1 CASSHLKLDRGRVPYSNTEAFF
NA TRBV7-2 NA NA CASTLLGGIMPYEQYF
TRBJ1-6 TRBV27 NA NA CASSLGGYNSPLHF
TRBJ2-2 TRBV11-2 NA NA CASSLGQNTGELFF
TRBJ2-1 TRBV20-1 NA NA CSAKTGRGYNEQFF
TRBJ2-1 TRBV5-1 few NA CASSFVSSSYNEQFF
TRBJ2-3 TRBV15 NA TRBD1 CATSRGQSTDTQYF
TRBJ2-5 TRBV20-1 NA NA CSARSAAGPQEAQYF
TRBJ2-7 TRBV27 few NA CASRQGGAYEQYF
TRBJ2-3 TRBV4-2 NA TRBD2 CASSRQGTSGTSSTDTQYF
TRBJ2-7 TRBV7-2 NA NA CADSLGGGGASYEQYF
TRBJ2-1 TRBV5-1 NA TRBD2 CANSFGLAAYNEQFF
TRBJ2-7 TRBV7-8 NA NA CASSSIGTARSYEQYF
TRBJ2-7 TRBV18 few NA CASSTEPPGRSEQYF